What follows are 27 T cell receptor beta chains derived from one specimen sequenced in a study of CD8+ T cells in alopecia areata. The study sorted pooled cutaneous lymph node cells by CD4, CD8alpha, NKG2D, NKG2ACE and other markers. Sequencing templates came from extracted RNA that was reverse transcribed into cDNA. TCRdb's copy holds only in-frame clones and misses some; the assay was immunoSEQ multiplex PCR. Sampling found about 270,000 clones, none seen once. The sequenced sample was CD4+ T cells sorted from a lymph node. Receptors originate from a C3H/HeJ mouse with alopecia areata. The mice in this strain carry MHC haplotype H2-k.

Only a few counts were recorded for this clone. Mouse gene names apply. CDR3 region: CARTGGEETLYF. Incomplete CDR3 DNA: TGTGCCAGGACTGGGGGAGAAGAA. The chain is built from TRBV3 and TRBJ2-3; 9 bases match TRBD2. The read falls 4 residues short of the CDR3 end, and the missing part is taken from the germline J gene. This CDR3 contains 12 residues. Germline V lookup: CDR1 SNHLY, CDR2 FYNGKV (reference sequence).

This clone showed up just a few times. The genes are named according to mouse. The CDR3 extends 4 residues past the end of the read, so its final part is completed from the germline J gene. The chain uses TRBV13-3 and TRBJ1-1; unclear D gene. V was clipped by 3 bases and J by 3 bases, with 9 bases between them. Germline CDR1 NNHDY, CDR2 SYVADS. The CDR3 length is 13 residues. Here the CDR3 reads CASSVPGYTEVFF. The sequenced part of the CDR3 DNA is TGTGCCAGCAGTGTCCCAGGTTACACA.

This clone was found a few times. The gene symbols are mouse symbols. The CDR3 end is not reached by the read, which stops 4 residues before it; the germline J gene fills it in. The V and J genes are TRBV1 and TRBJ2-4; TRBD1 might be the D (6 bases). The CDR3 has 16 residues. V gave up 0 bases and J gave up 0 bases, with 10 bases separating them. In germline, CDR1 is NSQYPW, CDR2 LRSPGD (reference sequence). The CDR3 sequence: CTCSADGQSSQNTLYF. Incomplete CDR3 DNA: TGCACCTGCAGTGCAGATGGACAGTCTAGTCAAAAC.

Comments on this clone: Gene names follow the mouse nomenclature. The read comes to an end 4 residues before the CDR3 does, leaving the germline J gene to fill in the end. V usage is TRBV1 and J usage is TRBJ1-2; a weak D match, TRBD1 (6 bases). The CDR3 extends over 15 amino acids. The V end lost 0 bases, the J end lost 2 bases, and 10 bases lay between the germline ends. Germline CDR1 and CDR2: NSQYPW and LRSPGD (reference sequence). Incomplete CDR3 DNA: TGCACCTGCAGTGCAGATCCAGGGGTGAACTCC. It codes for CTCSADPGVNS. The CDR3 in its entirety is CTCSADPGVNSDYTF.

At least ten counts were recorded for this clone. Germline and genes: mouse. The CDR3 extends 4 residues past the end of the read, so its final part is completed from the germline J gene. The genes are TRBV17 and TRBJ2-2, with a weak D call TRBD1 (6 bases). The CDR3 sequence is 14 residues long. Trimming took off 6 bases at V and 0 bases at J, with 8 bases between the two ends. CDR1 is MNHDT and CDR2 is YYDKIL in the germline V gene. CDR3 DNA, as far as it was read: TGTGCTAGCAGACAGGGAGCAAACACCGGG. This sequence encodes CASRQGANTG. The entire CDR3 protein reads CASRQGANTGQLYF.

This clone has a handful of counts. The germline and genes are mouse ones. The read ends 4 residues early relative to the CDR3; the germline J gene fills the gap. The sample contains more than one DNA sequence encoding this CDR3. V and J are TRBV19 and TRBJ1-2, with 7 bases fitting TRBD1. From germline, CDR1 is FNHDT and CDR2 SITEND (reference sequence). CDR3 length: 12 amino acids. The DNA read from the CDR3 is TGTGCCAGCAGTCGACAGGGATCC. Translation: CASSRQGS. The entire CDR3 protein reads CASSRQGSDYTF. The whole variable domain, remainder taken from reference TRBV19 and TRBJ1-2, is GGIITQTPKFLIGQEGQKLTLKCQQNFNHDTMYWYRQDSGKGLRLIYYSITENDLQKGDLSEGYDASREKKSSFSLTVTSAQKNEMAVFLCASSRQGSDYTFGSGTRLLVI.

This clone showed up just a few times. Gene names are mouse gene names. The read stops 4 residues short of the end of the CDR3; the missing end is completed from the germline J gene. V usage is TRBV19 and J usage is TRBJ1-1; weak D call: TRBD1 (5 bases). The V end was cut by 6 bases, the J end by 3 bases, with 12 bases between. Germline V gene lookup returns CDR1 FNHDT and CDR2 SITEND (reference sequence). There are 13 residues in the CDR3. The CDR3 reads CASTPDIYTEVFF. The part of the CDR3 DNA that was read is TGTGCCAGCACCCCGGACATTTACACA.

As to this clone: Here the gene names and germline are mouse. The read finishes 4 residues shy of the CDR3 end, and the germline J gene is used to complete it. V and J are TRBV1 and TRBJ2-1; D unresolved. Deletions cut 4 bases from V and 2 bases from J, with 9 bases between. Germline V gene lookup returns CDR1 NSQYPW and CDR2 LRSPGD (reference sequence). This CDR3 is 14 amino acids long. The CDR3 DNA, read in part, is TGCACCTGCAGTGACAGCCCCTACTATGCT. It codes for CTCSDSPYYA. The full CDR3 protein reads CTCSDSPYYAEQFF.

This clone was detected only a few times. Gene names and germline refer to mouse. The missing CDR3 end, 4 residues past where the read stops, is filled in from the germline J gene. The identical CDR3 is also encoded by other nucleotide sequences in the sample. The rearrangement links TRBV5 to TRBJ1-1; D ambiguous. Germline V gene sequence: CDR1 LGHNA, CDR2 YNLKQL (reference sequence). The CDR3 contains 13 residues. Deletions cut 4 bases from V and 2 bases from J, with 8 bases between. Incomplete CDR3 DNA: TGTGCCAGCAGCCCCCACATCAACACA. Its protein is CASSPHINT. The CDR3 in its entirety is CASSPHINTEVFF.

This clone was counted only a few times. These gene names are mouse names. The read halts 4 residues ahead of the CDR3 end, with the missing end drawn from the germline J gene. The chain employs TRBV13-3 and TRBJ2-1, with D uncertain. This CDR3 region has 14 residues. The germline CDR1 and CDR2 sequences are NNHDY and SYVADS. V was cut by 3 bases and J by 1 base, with 8 bases left in between. The CDR3 sequence is CASSGQPNYAEQFF. The CDR3 DNA, read in part, is TGTGCCAGCAGTGGACAACCCAACTATGCT.

On this clone: Mouse gene names and germline throughout. The CDR3 extends 4 residues past the end of the read, so its final part is completed from the germline J gene. This sequence joins TRBV13-1 and TRBJ2-4; 14 bases agree with TRBD2. The CDR3 has 18 amino acids. Germline CDR1 is NSHNY and CDR2 is SYGAGN. Trimming at V came to 1 base and at J to 2 bases, leaving 6 bases not matched to a gene. Partial CDR3 DNA: TGTGCCAGCAGTGATTGGGGACTGGGGGGGCGGAATCAAAAC. Translation: CASSDWGLGGRNQN. The full-length CDR3 reads as CASSDWGLGGRNQNTLYF.

This clone has more than one count but fewer than ten. The genes are named according to mouse. CDR3 in amino acids: CASSTRTGKDTEVFF. Incomplete CDR3 DNA: TGTGCCAGCAGTACTAGGACAGGGAAGGACACA. The rearrangement uses TRBV19 and TRBJ1-1, with 8 nucleotides matching TRBD1. The sequence runs out 4 residues before the end of the CDR3; the remainder is reconstructed from the germline J gene. V was clipped by 3 bases and J by 3 bases; unmatched bases: 7. Germline CDR1 reads FNHDT; CDR2 reads SITEND (reference sequence). This CDR3 spans 15 amino acids.

The sample holds a few counts of this clone. Genes and germline come from the mouse. Read sequence stops 4 residues before the CDR3 end, and the germline J gene provides the missing end. V is TRBV31 and J is TRBJ1-2; no clear D. V dropped 4 bases and J dropped 0 bases, with 6 bases sitting between them. CDR3 length equals 12 residues. Germline values: CDR1 GKSSPN, CDR2 SITVG. The part of the CDR3 DNA that was read is TGTGCCTGGAAGGTTGCAAACTCC. Its translation is CAWKVANS. The complete CDR3 reads CAWKVANSDYTF.

This clone was seen more than once but under ten times. Gene names denote mouse genes. The CDR3 goes on 4 residues after the read ends, and that part is filled in from the germline J gene. This specimen includes other DNA sequences encoding the same CDR3. The J gene is TRBJ2-1, the V gene TRBV5, with TRBD1 matching over 9 bases. The length of the CDR3 is 14 residues. The ends lost 2 bases at V and 5 bases at J; junction bases unmatched: 1. Germline V gene data show CDR1 as LGHNA and CDR2 as YNLKQL (reference sequence). The covered CDR3 bases are TGTGCCAGCAGCCAAACAGGGGGCGATGCT. Amino acids: CASSQTGGDA. The whole CDR3 is CASSQTGGDAEQFF.

On this clone: Mouse germline and gene names are used. The sequenced fragment ends 4 residues before the CDR3 boundary, so the rest is inferred from the germline J gene. The genes are TRBV13-3 and TRBJ2-2; maybe TRBD1 (6 bases). Trimming cost V 3 bases and J 4 bases, with 10 bases left between them. The CDR3 spans 14 residues. The V gene's germline CDR1 is NNHDY and CDR2 SYVADS. The sequenced CDR3 bases are TGTGCCAGCAGTGTGGCAGGGGTCACCGGG. It is translated as CASSVAGVTG. The entire CDR3 protein is CASSVAGVTGQLYF.

About this clone: The gene names given are mouse names. The read terminates 4 residues ahead of where the CDR3 ends, so the germline J gene completes it. The V and J genes are TRBV19 and TRBJ2-3; 9 positions agree with TRBD1. The V and J ends lost 6 bases and 2 bases, in that order; junction bases with no gene match: 4. CDR1 FNHDT and CDR2 SITEND come from the germline V gene (reference sequence). The CDR3 has 14 residues. The CDR3 loop is CASIDRGDAETLYF. The part of the CDR3 DNA that was read is TGTGCCAGCATCGACAGGGGGGATGCAGAA.

This clone has just a few counts. A single base separates this from a much larger clone, so it may be a read error. Any gene name here is a mouse gene name. The CDR3 end lies 4 residues beyond the end of the read and is filled in from the germline J gene. The chain carries TRBV14 and TRBJ1-2; 8 bases agree with TRBD1. The junction had 0 bases not matched to a gene; V was cut back by 5 bases and J by 0 bases. The CDR3 consists of 13 residues. Germline CDR1 is SGHDT and CDR2 is FRDEAV. CDR3 DNA (partial): TGTGCCAGCAGGGGACAGGCAAACTCC. Translating it yields CASRGQANS. The full CDR3 reads CASRGQANSDYTF. Combining the CDR3 with reference TRBV14 and TRBJ1-2 gives the whole variable domain EAGVTQSPRYAVLQEGQAVSFWCDPISGHDTLYWYQQPRDQGPQLLVYFRDEAVIDNSQLPSDRFSAVRPKGTNSTLKIQSAKQGDTATYLCASRGQANSDYTFGSGTRLLVI.

This clone was detected a few times. Genes here carry mouse names. The sequenced fragment ends 4 residues before the CDR3 boundary, so the rest is inferred from the germline J gene. The chain couples TRBV1 to TRBJ2-5, with 7 bases aligning to TRBD1. The CDR3 extends over 15 amino acids. Per the germline V gene, CDR1 is NSQYPW and CDR2 is LRSPGD (reference sequence). CDR3 sequence: CTCSAESRGRDTQYF. CDR3 DNA (partial): TGCACCTGCAGTGCAGAATCCAGGGGGAGGGAC.

On this clone: Genes and germline come from the mouse. The CDR3 is cut off 4 residues early in the read; its end comes from the germline J gene. The V gene is TRBV19, the J gene TRBJ2-3; D is unresolved. V was shortened by 1 base and J by 0 bases, with 6 bases between the two germline ends. The length of the CDR3 is 14 residues. Germline-derived CDR1 and CDR2 are FNHDT and SITEND (reference sequence). CDR3 DNA (partial): TGTGCCAGCAGTATACTGGACAGTGCAGAA. This translates into CASSILDSAE. The complete CDR3 sequence is CASSILDSAETLYF.

This clone was counted only a few times. Gene names follow the mouse nomenclature. Coverage ceases 4 residues before the CDR3 finishes, and the germline J gene fills in the end. The sample has other DNA sequences that encode this CDR3 too. The chain combines TRBV13-3 with TRBJ2-1, with D tentatively TRBD2 (7 bases). This CDR3 has 15 amino acids. CDR1 and CDR2 from the germline V gene are NNHDY and SYVADS. The V gene lost 1 base and the J gene lost 1 base, with 9 bases spanning the gap. The CDR3 sequence: CASSDRGGNYAEQFF. CDR3 DNA, as far as it was read: TGTGCCAGCAGTGATAGGGGGGGGAACTATGCT.

This clone appeared a few times. Gene names refer to mouse genes. The CDR3 end is not reached by the read, which stops 4 residues before it; the germline J gene fills it in. Other DNA sequences in this sample translate to the same CDR3. The chain is built from TRBV1 and TRBJ2-1, with 12 nucleotides matching TRBD2. This CDR3 region has 15 residues. V lost 3 bases to trimming and J lost 6 bases; unmatched junction nucleotides: 3. From germline, CDR1 is NSQYPW and CDR2 LRSPGD (reference sequence). This CDR3 reads CTCSADWGGAAEQFF. The sequenced part of the CDR3 DNA is TGCACCTGCAGTGCCGACTGGGGGGGCGCTGCT.

Comments on this clone: Germline and genes: mouse. The sequenced fragment ends 4 residues before the CDR3 boundary, so the rest is inferred from the germline J gene. The chain uses TRBV1 and TRBJ2-7, with 9 bases aligning to TRBD2. The CDR3 extends over 15 amino acids. The germline CDR1 and CDR2 sequences are NSQYPW and LRSPGD (reference sequence). V dropped 2 bases and J dropped 2; count of bases not matched to a gene: 4. CDR3 in amino acids: CTCSASTGGTYEQYF. The covered CDR3 bases are TGCACCTGCAGTGCATCTACTGGGGGGACCTAT.

In this sample, this clone turned up a few times. Gene labels here are mouse ones. The read halts 4 residues ahead of the CDR3 end, with the missing end drawn from the germline J gene. V is TRBV13-1 and J is TRBJ2-3; D possibly corresponds to TRBD1 (6 bases). V lost 3 bases, J lost 0 bases, and 8 bases lay in between. The germline gives CDR1 NSHNY, CDR2 SYGAGN. This CDR3 comprises 14 residues. The part of the CDR3 DNA that was read is TGTGCCAGCAGTGCGGGACAAAGTGCAGAA. This sequence encodes CASSAGQSAE. The whole CDR3 sequence is CASSAGQSAETLYF.

Remarks on this clone: Gene names and germline refer to mouse. The read gets to within 4 residues of the CDR3 end, and the germline J gene fills in the rest. This rearrangement joins TRBV5 to TRBJ2-7; 8 bases agree with TRBD2. This CDR3 has 15 residues. CDR1 is LGHNA and CDR2 is YNLKQL in the germline V gene (reference sequence). Trimming cost V 0 bases and J 3 bases; bases outside gene matches: 4. CDR3 sequence reads: CASSQEGDWSYEQYF. CDR3 DNA, as far as it was read: TGTGCCAGCAGCCAAGAAGGGGACTGGAGCTAT.

This clone was observed a few times. Gene names and germline match the mouse. The read gets to within 4 residues of the CDR3 end, and the germline J gene fills in the rest. J is TRBJ2-5 and V is TRBV13-1; no firm D call. In germline, CDR1 is NSHNY, CDR2 SYGAGN. The CDR3 loop spans 14 amino acids. Trimming removed 7 bases from V and 0 bases from J, with 12 bases in between. The CDR3 bases that were read are TGTGCCAGCCCGACAAGGCCTAACCAAGAC. It translates to CASPTRPNQD. The full CDR3 sequence reads CASPTRPNQDTQYF.

This clone was seen only a few times. Gene names and germline match the mouse. The sequenced fragment ends 4 residues before the CDR3 boundary, so the rest is inferred from the germline J gene. The rearrangement links TRBV5 to TRBJ2-3, with 8 positions matching TRBD2. CDR3 length: 17 amino acids. CDR1 is LGHNA and CDR2 is YNLKQL in the germline V gene (reference sequence). V lost 0 bases to trimming and J lost 1 base; unmatched junction nucleotides: 6. The sequenced CDR3 bases are TGTGCCAGCAGCCAAGAATGGGGGGGGCGCGGTGCAGAA. It specifies CASSQEWGGRGAE. The full CDR3 protein is CASSQEWGGRGAETLYF.

This clone was counted a few times. The genes are named according to mouse. The CDR3 end falls 3 residues outside the read, so it is completed with the germline J gene. The V gene is TRBV19, the J gene TRBJ1-6; perhaps TRBD1 as D (6 bases). TRBJ1-6 is an ORF; its function is uncertain. The germline V and J ends were trimmed by 3 bases and 2 bases, with 12 bases remaining between them. Germline lookup yields CDR1 FNHDT and CDR2 SITEND (reference sequence). The CDR3 covers 16 residues. This chain's CDR3 is CASSNRDNTYNSPLYF. The covered CDR3 bases are TGTGCCAGCAGTAACCGGGACAATACCTATAATTCGCCC.